This record concerns one TCR beta chain sequence. Authors' methods: Reference gene primers were amplified, and this amplification served to estimate nucleated cell counts. Assay used: immunoSEQ multiplex PCR; TCRdb lists only in-frame clones, some missing. From that table come the V and J calls and clone size; the DNA was used to work out D and trimming. The sample includes 90,000 to 150,000 clones, around 80% of them seen just once. In germline, CDR1 is SGHAT, CDR2 FQNNGV. The CDR3 consists of 15 residues. V lost 0 bases and J lost 2, with 11 bases in between. The data belong to a study of blood T cell repertoires in COVID-19. Turning to the study itself: Nucleic acid was either cDNA or gDNA, and it came from T cells, B-cell-depleted T cells, or PBMCs.

The sample consisted of peripheral blood. V usage is TRBV11-2 and J usage is TRBJ2-7, with D possibly TRBD1 on 5 matching bases. The TCR was taken from a woman aged 80 or older with acute or convalescent COVID-19. In DNA form, the CDR3 reads TGTGCCAGCAGCTTAGAACGACAGCGTACCTACGAGCAGTACTTC. Protein sequence: CASSLERQRTYEQYF. Variable domain in full (rest from reference TRBV11-2 and TRBJ2-7): EAGVAQSPRYKIIEKRQSVAFWCNPISGHATLYWYQQILGQGPKLLIQFQNNGVVDDSQLPKDRFSAERLKGVDSTLKIQPAKLEDSAVYLCASSLERQRTYEQYFGPGTRLTVT.